The present T cell receptor (beta chain) was sequenced within a study of control samples from healthy donors and cancer patients (dated by TCRdb to about 2020). This clone showed up just once. Its specific antigen is unknown. Base quality data are lacking; no much larger clone is found one base away. Libraries were built with the immunoSEQ multiplex PCR assay. Sourced from immuneACCESS, this table was stored by TCRdb with only in-frame sequences that have V and J called. A share of the clones is absent; for the studies checked, an unresolved V gene accounts for under half, and the remainder has no known explanation. The sample table records 80,000 or so clones; around 92% of these occur just once. The ten biggest clones cover 5.8% of the sample. V is clipped by 0 bases and J by 0 bases, and the sequence between their germline boundaries is 10 bases long. The germline V gene (reference sequence) specifies SGHNT as CDR1 and YYREEE as CDR2. From the cysteine up to the phenylalanine, the CDR3 has a length of 17 residues. CDR3 DNA only is kept here, 51 bases in frame from base 1.

This clonotype was obtained from a woman aged 60 to 75 in good health. Here the chain combines TRBV5-4 and TRBJ2-6; a tentative D call is TRBD2 (6 bases match). Input material: blood. The CDR3 reads CASSLGGDSSGANVLTF. The nucleotide sequence reads as follows: TGTGCCAGCAGCTTGGGAGGGGACTCCTCTGGGGCCAACGTCCTGACTTTC.